This is a list of T cell receptor beta chains from one sample in a study of CD8 T cells in ankylosing spondylitis. TCRdb itself ran the 5' RACE reads through MiXCR, one entry per CDR3 protein. Of 200,000 or so distinct CDR3 sequences in the sample, around a quarter were seen once. Sequencing input: blood, either unsorted or a sorted T cell fraction (not recorded which). The receptors were gathered from a male donor with ankylosing spondylitis or in good health (not recorded which). Both conserved end residues are part of each CDR3. The order of the fields is V gene, D gene, clone size, J gene, CDR3 protein, CDR3 DNA. The D gene is left open where the match is weak. The size of a clone is reported for some rows only, either as once, few or many, or as a class for expanded clones.

>TRBV29-1|.|.|TRBJ2-2
CSVGRTAPGELFF
TGCAGCGTAGGCCGGACAGCGCCCGGGGAGCTGTTTTTT
>TRBV20-1|TRBD2|many|TRBJ2-5
CSAKPGTSGQETQYF
TGCAGTGCTAAACCAGGGACTAGCGGCCAAGAGACCCAGTACTTC
>TRBV11-2|.|many|TRBJ1-1
CASSLAVVTEAFF
TGTGCCAGCAGCTTAGCAGTTGTCACTGAAGCTTTCTTT
>TRBV3-1|TRBD2|many|TRBJ2-7
CASSHCGRREARLNEQYF
TGTGCCAGCAGCCACTGCGGGCGGCGGGAGGCACGCCTCAACGAGCAGTACTTC
>TRBV5-1|.|.|TRBJ2-5
CASRKAFQETQYF
TGCGCCAGCAGAAAAGCGTTCCAAGAGACCCAGTACTTC
>TRBV28|.|many|TRBJ1-2
CASSWNYGYTF
TGTGCCAGCAGTTGGAACTATGGCTACACCTTC
>TRBV4-1|.|many|TRBJ1-4
CASSQGQGSEKLFF
TGCGCCAGCAGCCAAGGTCAGGGGAGTGAAAAACTGTTTTTT
>TRBV6-5|TRBD2|few|TRBJ2-1
CASSYRAGSGSSYNEQFF
TGTGCCAGCAGTTACCGGGCGGGGAGCGGGAGCTCCTACAATGAGCAGTTCTTC
>TRBV7-6|TRBD2|.|TRBJ2-1
CASSLSAGGFYNEQFF
TGTGCCAGCAGCTTATCGGCGGGAGGATTCTACAATGAGCAGTTCTTC
>TRBV6-5|.|many|TRBJ2-1
CASSYSGLGAGEQFF
TGTGCCAGCAGTTACTCGGGACTCGGGGCGGGTGAGCAGTTCTTC
>TRBV18|.|.|TRBJ2-1
CASSLATGPPGEQFF
TGTGCCAGCTCACTGGCTACAGGGCCCCCCGGTGAGCAGTTCTTC
>TRBV20-1|TRBD2|few|TRBJ2-3
CSAPGGSGSSDTQYF
TGCAGTGCTCCCGGGGGTAGCGGGAGCTCAGATACGCAGTATTTT
>TRBV3-1|.|many|TRBJ2-6
CASRGPRDTNSGANVLTF
TGTGCCAGCAGGGGACCACGGGACACCAACTCTGGGGCCAACGTCCTGACTTTC
>TRBV2|.|.|TRBJ1-1
CASRADSRNTEAFF
TGTGCCAGCAGGGCGGACAGTAGGAACACTGAAGCTTTCTTT
>TRBV5-5|TRBD1|.|TRBJ2-1
CASSLAGTGNNEQFF
TGTGCCAGCAGCTTGGCCGGGACAGGGAACAATGAGCAGTTCTTC
>TRBV10-3|TRBD2|.|TRBJ2-7
CAISDVGGVAGEQYF
TGTGCCATCAGTGATGTCGGGGGGGTTGCAGGGGAGCAGTACTTC
>TRBV6-1|.|.|TRBJ1-1
CASSRGSTSTEAFF
TGTGCCAGCAGTAGGGGTTCAACGTCCACTGAAGCTTTCTTT
>TRBV20-1|.|few|TRBJ1-1
CSARNTLTDTEAFF
TGCAGTGCTAGGAACACCCTGACGGACACTGAAGCTTTCTTT
>TRBV12-3/TRBV12-4|TRBD2|many|TRBJ2-1
CASSEIAGGPGEQFF
TGTGCCAGCAGTGAAATAGCGGGAGGGCCCGGTGAGCAGTTCTTC
>TRBV25-1|.|.|TRBJ2-1
CASSEERGFSSYNEQFF
TGTGCCAGCAGTGAAGAACGGGGGTTCAGCTCCTACAATGAGCAGTTCTTC
>TRBV12-3/TRBV12-4|.|few|TRBJ1-5
CASSLPPGVYHF
TGTGCCAGCAGTTTACCGCCCGGAGTCTATCATTTT
>TRBV6-6|.|.|TRBJ2-7
CASSYSLADEQYF
TGTGCCAGCAGTTACTCTTTAGCGGACGAGCAGTACTTC